This is a list of T cell receptor beta chains from one sample in a study of cytomegalovirus exposure and HLA in healthy donors. The assay was immunoSEQ multiplex PCR, and TCRdb's table has in-frame clones only and misses some. This sample has under 200,000 clones; roughly 77% occur once, and the top ten carry around 8.3%. The sequencing sample was made of PBMCs. Every receptor here comes from a middle-aged woman in good health and CMV-seropositive. The CDR3 runs from the conserved cysteine through the conserved F or W. Fields, in order: clone size, V gene, D gene, J gene, CDR3 DNA, CDR3 protein. The D gene is left open where the match is weak. Part of the rows lack a size; the others show once, few, many or a class for expanded clones.

clone_size: .
v_call: TRBV28
d_call: .
j_call: TRBJ2-6
cdr3_nt: TGTGCCAGCAGATCCCAGGGGGGCGGGGCCAACGTCCTGACTTTC
cdr3_aa: CASRSQGGGANVLTF

clone_size: few
v_call: TRBV5-1
d_call: .
j_call: TRBJ2-7
cdr3_nt: TGCGCCAGCAGAATGGCGGGGGCCCGGAACTACGAGCAGTACTTC
cdr3_aa: CASRMAGARNYEQYF

clone_size: .
v_call: TRBV29-1
d_call: TRBD1
j_call: TRBJ2-5
cdr3_nt: TGCAGCGTTGTACAGGGGATGGGAGAGACCCAGTACTTC
cdr3_aa: CSVVQGMGETQYF

clone_size: .
v_call: TRBV6-5
d_call: .
j_call: TRBJ2-1
cdr3_nt: TGTGCCAGCAGTTACTCGTGGAACTCCCGCGCGGTGGAGCAGTTCTTC
cdr3_aa: CASSYSWNSRAVEQFF

clone_size: .
v_call: TRBV7-3
d_call: .
j_call: TRBJ2-1
cdr3_nt: TGTGCCAGCAGCTTTTTAACAGGGAGTCACCCGCAGTTCTTC
cdr3_aa: CASSFLTGSHPQFF

clone_size: .
v_call: TRBV19
d_call: .
j_call: TRBJ1-1
cdr3_nt: TGTGCCAGTAGTATGGGCCCTAACACTGAAGCTTTCTTT
cdr3_aa: CASSMGPNTEAFF

clone_size: .
v_call: TRBV28
d_call: TRBD1
j_call: TRBJ2-7
cdr3_nt: TGTGCCAGCAGTTTGGGACAGGCAACCACTACATACGAGCAGTACTTC
cdr3_aa: CASSLGQATTTYEQYF

clone_size: .
v_call: TRBV2
d_call: TRBD1
j_call: TRBJ1-6
cdr3_nt: TGTGCCAGCAGTGCCCAACAGGGGGCTGTAGGTTCACCCCTCCACTTT
cdr3_aa: CASSAQQGAVGSPLHF

clone_size: .
v_call: TRBV2
d_call: TRBD1
j_call: TRBJ2-2
cdr3_nt: TGTGCCAGCAGGAGGGACAGATACACCGGGGAGCTGTTTTTT
cdr3_aa: CASRRDRYTGELFF

clone_size: few
v_call: TRBV19
d_call: .
j_call: TRBJ2-1
cdr3_nt: TGTGCCAGTAGTATTGAGGGAACGGTCGATGAGCAGTTCTTC
cdr3_aa: CASSIEGTVDEQFF

clone_size: .
v_call: TRBV27
d_call: TRBD2
j_call: TRBJ2-7
cdr3_nt: TGTCCCCGGACTAGCGGTCCCTACGAGCAGTACTTC
cdr3_aa: CPRTSGPYEQYF

clone_size: .
v_call: TRBV9
d_call: TRBD2
j_call: TRBJ2-6
cdr3_nt: TGTGCCAGCAGCTCACAACCCAGACTAGCACAGTCTGGGGCCAACGTCCTGACTTTC
cdr3_aa: CASSSQPRLAQSGANVLTF

clone_size: .
v_call: TRBV29-1
d_call: TRBD1
j_call: TRBJ1-6
cdr3_nt: TGCAGCGTGGGACAGGGGAATTCACCCCTCCACTTT
cdr3_aa: CSVGQGNSPLHF

clone_size: few
v_call: TRBV28
d_call: .
j_call: TRBJ2-3
cdr3_nt: TGTGCCAGCAGTTTAGGGGGCCTCACAGATACGCAGTATTTT
cdr3_aa: CASSLGGLTDTQYF

clone_size: once
v_call: TRBV5-1
d_call: TRBD1
j_call: TRBJ1-1
cdr3_nt: TGCGCCAGCAGCAGGACAGGGGGGAACACTGAAGCTTTCTTT
cdr3_aa: CASSRTGGNTEAFF

clone_size: .
v_call: TRBV7-2
d_call: .
j_call: TRBJ2-1
cdr3_nt: TGTGCCAGCAGCTTAGCCACAGCATGGTACAATGAGCAGTTCTTC
cdr3_aa: CASSLATAWYNEQFF

clone_size: .
v_call: TRBV5-1
d_call: TRBD2
j_call: TRBJ2-3
cdr3_nt: TGCGCCAGCAGCCTTAGCGGGAGGGGCACAGATACGCAGTATTTT
cdr3_aa: CASSLSGRGTDTQYF

clone_size: .
v_call: TRBV7-9
d_call: TRBD1
j_call: TRBJ1-4
cdr3_nt: TGTGCCAGCAGCTTCCGACAGGGGGCTGATGAAAAACTGTTTTTT
cdr3_aa: CASSFRQGADEKLFF